The T cell receptor (beta chain) described here comes from a study of T-cell reconstitution after alpha-beta-depleted transplantation in children (dated by TCRdb to the mid-2010s). Concerning the study at large: Using TCR repertoire profiling, the study followed T-cell immune reconstitution in a quantitative way in children after TCRalphabeta/CD19-depleted allogeneic hematopoietic cell transplantation.

This clonotype was seen a handful of times. Its target antigen remains unknown. Qualities for individual bases were not recorded, and no much larger clone is one base off. Library generation was performed with PCR. The instrument given in TCRdb is Illumina HiSeq 2500. Molecular barcoding was employed in the preparation of TCR libraries, with unique molecular identifiers being used to normalize TCRbeta repertoire quantification. TCRdb cleaned the public reads at Q25 with fastp, built clones with MiXCR and kept in-frame beta chains. Every entry covers one CDR3 protein and lists the most common genes and DNA from its rows. The sample table lists about 460,000 distinct CDR3 sequences, approximately 12% of them with a count of one. Under 7% of the sample goes to the ten largest clones. As encoded in the germline V gene, CDR1 is MNHEY while CDR2 is SVGEGT. The CDR3 covers 15 residues, taking in both the cysteine and the phenylalanine. Just CDR3 DNA is preserved here, 45 bases in frame from base 1. Deletion took 2 bases off V and 2 bases off J, with a span of 11 bases between the germline ends.

Sequences were derived from PBMCs from the stem cell graft donor, sampled from the stem cell graft. The source is a human donor who donated a stem cell graft to a child with combined immunodeficiency. The sequence joins TRBV6-2 or TRBV6-3 to TRBJ2-3; tentative D gene TRBD2, with 5 bases matching. The CDR3 sequence is CASSYEAGSTDTQYF. The bases read TGTGCCAGCAGTTACGAGGCGGGCTCCACAGATACGCAGTATTTT.